The 27 T cell receptor beta chains below come from one sample, sequenced in a study of graft-versus-host responses after intestinal transplantation. Generated by immunoSEQ multiplex PCR, the TCRdb table keeps only in-frame clones and is missing some. The sample carries 29,000 or so clones, just under 95% recorded once. The source was PBMCs, collected 66 days after intestinal transplant. Receptors were obtained from a human patient who received an intestinal transplant, so some T cells may come from the graft donor.

The V gene is TRBV4-2, the J gene TRBJ2-1, with TRBD2 matching over 8 bases. The junction had 7 bases not matched to a gene; V was cut back by 0 bases and J by 9 bases. In germline, CDR1 is LGHNA, CDR2 YNFKEQ. This CDR3 comprises 15 residues. The CDR3 is CASSQEAGDAFEQFF. CDR3 nucleotides: TGTGCCAGCAGCCAAGAAGCGGGAGATGCCTTTGAGCAGTTCTTC.

The V and J genes are TRBV6-6 and TRBJ1-2; 7 nucleotides agree with TRBD1. Germline loops: CDR1 MNHNY, CDR2 SVGAGI (reference sequence). Trimming at V came to 4 bases and at J to 7 bases, leaving 15 bases not matched to a gene. CDR3 size: 16 residues. The CDR3 DNA is TGTGCCAGCAGTTTGACAGGGATCGAACATATCCTTGGCTACACCTTC. Protein: CASSLTGIEHILGYTF.

V usage is TRBV7-8 and J usage is TRBJ1-1; a weak D match, TRBD1 (5 bases). CDR3 length: 14 amino acids. V lost 2 bases and J lost 5, with 12 bases in between. Germline CDR1 reads SGHVS; CDR2 reads FQNEAQ. The CDR3 DNA reads as TGTGCCAGCAGCTTAACCACGGGGCGGACTGAAGCTTTCTTT. As protein: CASSLTTGRTEAFF.

This clone was seen only once. V is TRBV6-1 and J is TRBJ1-1; D may be TRBD1 (5 bases). This CDR3 has 15 amino acids. The germline gives CDR1 MNHNS, CDR2 SASEGT. V gave up 0 bases and J gave up 1 base, with 9 bases separating them. The CDR3 region is CASSEAQGANTEAFF. CDR3 DNA sequence: TGTGCCAGCAGTGAAGCCCAAGGGGCGAACACTGAAGCTTTCTTT.

J is TRBJ1-4 and V is TRBV5-4; 9 bases agree with TRBD1. The CDR3 runs to 15 residues. V gave up 1 base and J gave up 6 bases; unmatched junction bases: 4. Germline CDR1 and CDR2: SGHNT and YYREEE (reference sequence). The DNA of the CDR3 is TGTGCCAGCAGCTTGACCGGGACAGGGCATGAAAAACTGTTTTTT. This encodes CASSLTGTGHEKLFF. Together with reference TRBV5-4 and TRBJ1-4, the CDR3 gives the full variable domain: ETGVTQSPTHLIKTRGQQVTLRCSSQSGHNTVSWYQQALGQGPQFIFQYYREEENGRGNFPPRFSGLQFPNYSSELNVNALELDDSALYLCASSLTGTGHEKLFFGSGTQLSVL.

The chain joins TRBV30 to TRBJ2-5; no firm D call. V dropped 1 base and J dropped 0 bases, with 6 bases sitting between them. The CDR3 is 13 residues long. Germline CDR1 reads GTSNPN; CDR2 reads SVGIG (reference sequence). The CDR3 DNA is TGTGCCTGGAGTGACGGTTACCAAGAGACCCAGTACTTC. Protein: CAWSDGYQETQYF.

The genes are TRBV19 and TRBJ1-5; the D is unclear. V was cut by 1 base and J by 4 bases, with 8 bases left in between. CDR1 and CDR2 from the germline V gene are LNHDA and SQIVND (reference sequence). This CDR3 is built from 14 residues. The CDR3 loop is CASSIGAFNQPQHF. The CDR3 DNA is TGTGCCAGTAGTATAGGCGCCTTTAATCAGCCCCAGCATTTT.

The chain recombines TRBV2 with TRBJ2-3; the D gene could be TRBD1 or TRBD2 (5 bases each). V lost 7 bases to trimming and J lost 4 bases, with 18 bases between them. Germline V lookup: CDR1 SNHLY, CDR2 FYNNEI. This CDR3 region has 15 residues. CDR3 sequence: CASISRGPGPDTQYF. DNA for the CDR3: TGTGCCAGCATAAGTCGGGGCCCAGGGCCAGATACGCAGTATTTT.

This chain uses TRBV4-1 with TRBJ1-2; D possibly corresponds to TRBD1 (6 bases). CDR1 is MGHRA, CDR2 YSYEKL, per germline. CDR3 length equals 18 residues. V was shortened by 1 base and J by 0 bases, with 18 bases between the two germline ends. CDR3 sequence (DNA): TGCGCCAGCAGCCAAGGTCCTTTGGGGGCGGGAGCTAACTATGGCTACACCTTC. Protein sequence: CASSQGPLGAGANYGYTF.

The chain links TRBV19 to TRBJ2-7; possibly TRBD1 or TRBD2 for D (5 bases each). The V end was cut by 5 bases, the J end by 5 bases, with 13 bases between. Germline V gene lookup returns CDR1 LNHDA and CDR2 SQIVND (reference sequence). The CDR3 extends over 13 amino acids. The CDR3 DNA follows: TGTGCCAGTAGTGCCCTATCGGGGCACGAGCAGTACTTC. It translates to CASSALSGHEQYF.

The rearrangement joins TRBV4-1 to TRBJ1-6, with 9 bases that match TRBD1. This CDR3 contains 16 residues. From germline, CDR1 is MGHRA and CDR2 YSYEKL. The trim removed 1 base at V and 5 bases at J, leaving 3 bases unmatched. For the CDR3, the DNA is TGCGCCAGCAGCCAAGTACAGGGGGCGGATAATTCACCCCTCCACTTT. It yields the protein CASSQVQGADNSPLHF.

The rearrangement uses TRBV7-2 and TRBJ2-7; 7 bases agree with TRBD1. From germline, CDR1 is SGHTA and CDR2 FQGNSA. V was pared by 4 bases and J by 7 bases, with 7 bases of the junction left unmatched. The CDR3 has 13 amino acids. CDR3 sequence: CASSSQGVGEQYF. DNA for the CDR3: TGTGCCAGCAGCTCCCAGGGGGTAGGGGAGCAGTACTTC.

This clone was observed once. V and J are TRBV4-3 and TRBJ1-2; D perhaps matches TRBD1 (6 bases). The V and J ends lost 2 bases and 4 bases respectively, with 17 bases between them. Germline V CDR1 and CDR2: LGHNA, YSLEER. This CDR3 region has 16 residues. The CDR3 loop reads CASSQRTYTGTYGYTF. CDR3 DNA sequence: TGCGCCAGCAGCCAACGTACCTATACAGGGACCTATGGCTACACCTTC.

The chain employs TRBV2 and TRBJ2-6, with no clear D. Trimming took off 4 bases at V and 0 bases at J, with 4 bases between the two ends. Germline V lookup: CDR1 SNHLY, CDR2 FYNNEI. The CDR3 has 14 amino acids. The CDR3 region has the DNA TGTGCCAGCAGTGGGACCTCTGGGGCCAACGTCCTGACTTTC. Translated: CASSGTSGANVLTF.

This chain joins TRBV30 and TRBJ1-1; a weak D match, TRBD1 (6 bases). This CDR3 region has 15 residues. Deletions cut 0 bases from V and 5 bases from J, with 16 bases between. Germline lookup yields CDR1 GTSNPN and CDR2 SVGIG (reference sequence). The CDR3 loop is CAWSVGTTLRTEAFF. For the CDR3, the DNA is TGTGCCTGGAGTGTGGGGACAACTCTGAGGACTGAAGCTTTCTTT.

Only a few counts were recorded for this clone. This chain links TRBV6-1 with TRBJ2-1, with D possibly TRBD2 on 5 matching bases. Per the germline V gene, CDR1 is MNHNS and CDR2 is SASEGT. The CDR3 is made up of 15 amino acids. V lost 1 base and J 0 bases, leaving 7 bases between the germline ends. The CDR3: CASSEGGSSYNEQFF. CDR3 bases: TGTGCCAGCAGTGAAGGTGGGAGCTCCTACAATGAGCAGTTCTTC.

The chain employs TRBV19 and TRBJ2-2; D remains ambiguous. Looked up from germline, CDR1 is LNHDA and CDR2 is SQIVND (reference sequence). Trimming left V 3 bases short and J 4 bases short, with 9 bases between. This CDR3 region has 14 residues. In nucleotides, the CDR3 is TGTGCCAGTAGTATGGTCCGACCCACCGGGGAGCTGTTTTTT. Amino acids: CASSMVRPTGELFF.

V is TRBV5-1 and J is TRBJ2-7; D remains unclear. Germline values: CDR1 SGHRS, CDR2 YFSETQ. CDR3 length: 15 amino acids. Trimming pared 1 base from V and 3 bases from J, leaving 14 bases between. The CDR3 DNA follows: TGCGCCAGCAGCTTGATCGGCAGGAAAGGCTACGAGCAGTACTTC. This sequence encodes CASSLIGRKGYEQYF.

This clone came up once. CDR3 DNA sequence: TGTGCCAGCAGCTTAGTTGGCGGGGACAGGGCCTACGAGCAGTACTTC. Protein product: CASSLVGGDRAYEQYF. The V call is TRBV7-2, the J call TRBJ2-7, with 9 bases that match TRBD1. The CDR3 has 16 amino acids. J gave up 2 bases and V 1 base, and 6 bases lay outside the gene matches. Germline V gives CDR1 SGHTA, CDR2 FQGNSA.

The rearrangement uses TRBV10-3 and TRBJ1-2; 7 bases fit TRBD1. Germline assignment: CDR1 ENHRY and CDR2 SYGVKD. CDR3 length: 13 amino acids. Trimming at V came to 4 bases and at J to 7 bases, leaving 6 bases not matched to a gene. CDR3 in DNA: TGTGCCATCAGTGGGTGGACAGGTTTTGGCTACACCTTC. This translates into CAISGWTGFGYTF.

The chain links TRBV19 to TRBJ2-1, with 12 bases fitting TRBD2. The CDR3 is made up of 21 amino acids. The germline V gene encodes CDR1 LNHDA and CDR2 SQIVND (reference sequence). V lost 3 bases, J lost 7 bases, and 22 bases stayed unmatched. CDR3 bases: TGTGCCAGTAGTATCGAAGTAGTTGGACTAGCGGGGTGTCGGTTGGGGAATGAGCAGTTCTTC. This translates into CASSIEVVGLAGCRLGNEQFF. Complete variable domain (other parts from reference TRBV19 and TRBJ2-1): DGGITQSPKYLFRKEGQNVTLSCEQNLNHDAMYWYRQDPGQGLRLIYYSQIVNDFQKGDIAEGYSVSREKKESFPLTVTSAQKNPTAFYLCASSIEVVGLAGCRLGNEQFFGPGTRLTVL.

V is TRBV7-9 and J is TRBJ1-1, with D unresolved. Germline-derived CDR1 and CDR2 are SEHNR and FQNEAQ (reference sequence). Trimming removed 8 bases at V and 4 bases at J, with 8 bases between. This CDR3 is built from 11 residues. The CDR3 region has the DNA TGTGCCAGCGGCGGAGCCACTGAAGCTTTCTTT. This sequence encodes CASGGATEAFF.

The chain links TRBV18 to TRBJ2-3; D not certain. CDR1 is KGHSH and CDR2 is LQKENI in the germline V gene. The CDR3 has 10 residues. Between the trimmed V and J ends, which lost 5 bases and 5 bases, there was a span of 2 bases. In nucleotides, the CDR3 is TGTGCCAGCTCAGGAGATACGCAGTATTTT. Translated: CASSGDTQYF.

DNA of the CDR3: TGTGCCAGTAGTAACCCCGCGGACGGAAACTATGGCTACACCTTC. Residues: CASSNPADGNYGYTF. The chain combines TRBV19 with TRBJ1-2; D gene uncertain. Germline V gene data show CDR1 as LNHDA and CDR2 as SQIVND (reference sequence). The CDR3 is made up of 15 amino acids. The V end was cut by 4 bases, the J end by 2 bases, with 14 bases between.

This chain joins TRBV27 and TRBJ1-1; TRBD1 is a possible D gene (5 bases). The CDR3 sequence is 14 residues long. Germline V gene sequence: CDR1 MNHEY, CDR2 SMNVEV (reference sequence). The germline V and J ends were trimmed by 5 bases and 2 bases, with 12 bases remaining between them. CDR3 loop: CASSPHGANTEAFF. CDR3 DNA sequence: TGTGCCAGCAGTCCCCACGGGGCAAACACTGAAGCTTTCTTT.

The genes are TRBV9 and TRBJ2-3; D is uncertain. Trimming stripped 4 bases from V and 0 bases from J, with 18 bases between. From germline, CDR1 is SGDLS and CDR2 YYNGEE. CDR3 length: 17 amino acids. CDR3: CASSPSAIRTSTDTQYF. The CDR3 DNA reads as TGTGCCAGCAGCCCGTCCGCGATTCGAACTAGCACAGATACGCAGTATTTT.

The chain carries TRBV4-1 and TRBJ2-3; D perhaps matches TRBD2 (7 bases). The germline V gene encodes CDR1 MGHRA and CDR2 YSYEKL. The CDR3 is 19 residues long. V was shortened by 0 bases and J by 2 bases, with 21 bases between the two germline ends. The CDR3 nucleotides read TGCGCCAGCAGCCAAGATGGGCTTGGGGGGGCAAGGGACACAGATACGCAGTATTTT. Protein: CASSQDGLGGARDTDTQYF.